This is a list of T cell receptor beta chains from one sample in a study of shared clonotypes between healthy human individuals. Sequenced by immunoSEQ multiplex PCR; TCRdb stores in-frame clones only, minus some. Altogether some 2.1 million clones are present, around 93% being singletons, with the ten largest covering 1.5% to 2%. The sample taken for sequencing was naive CD8+ T cells from PBMCs. The receptors stem from a man between 18 and 29 years old in good health. Some clones in this sample may be carry-over from other donors' samples. Both conserved end residues are part of each CDR3. D genes are given only for firm matches. A row's size may be missing; if present it is once, few, many or a size class.

D gene: .
J gene: TRBJ2-7
V gene: TRBV4-2
clone size: .
CDR3 DNA: TGTGCCAGCAGCCTCCATCGGGCCTCCTACGAGCAGTACTTC
CDR3 protein: CASSLHRASYEQYF

D gene: TRBD1
J gene: TRBJ2-7
V gene: TRBV27
clone size: .
CDR3 DNA: TGTGCCAGCAGTTCAAGAAAACAGGGGATTAATTACGAGCAGTACTTC
CDR3 protein: CASSSRKQGINYEQYF

D gene: TRBD1
J gene: TRBJ2-2
V gene: TRBV15
clone size: once
CDR3 DNA: TGTGCCACCAGCAGCACAGGGGACACCGGGGAGCTGTTTTTT
CDR3 protein: CATSSTGDTGELFF

D gene: TRBD1
J gene: TRBJ2-5
V gene: TRBV6-6
clone size: .
CDR3 DNA: TGTGCCAGCCTGGGACAGGGCGAGACCCAGTACTTC
CDR3 protein: CASLGQGETQYF

D gene: .
J gene: TRBJ1-1
V gene: TRBV7-9
clone size: .
CDR3 DNA: TGTGCCAGCAGCTCTCTAACGGGGCCGAATCTTATAGCTTTCTTT
CDR3 protein: CASSSLTGPNLIAFF

D gene: TRBD1
J gene: TRBJ1-2
V gene: TRBV5-4
clone size: .
CDR3 DNA: TGTGCCAGCAGCTTGGTCGACAGGGGGCGCCTCGATGGCTACACCTTC
CDR3 protein: CASSLVDRGRLDGYTF

D gene: TRBD2
J gene: TRBJ2-5
V gene: TRBV11-2
clone size: .
CDR3 DNA: TGTGCCAGCAGGCCTCTAGCGGGAGGGAGGGGGACCCAGTACTTC
CDR3 protein: CASRPLAGGRGTQYF

D gene: .
J gene: TRBJ1-1
V gene: TRBV19
clone size: .
CDR3 DNA: TGTGCCAGTAGTATAGATCTGAATGTATTTAGGACTGAAGCTTTCTTT
CDR3 protein: CASSIDLNVFRTEAFF

D gene: .
J gene: TRBJ2-2
V gene: TRBV2
clone size: once
CDR3 DNA: TGTGCGAGAGGACAGACCACCGGGGAGCTGTTTTTT
CDR3 protein: CARGQTTGELFF

D gene: .
J gene: TRBJ2-7
V gene: TRBV7-2
clone size: .
CDR3 DNA: TGTGCCAGCAGCCGAGGGAGATACGAGCAGTACTTC
CDR3 protein: CASSRGRYEQYF

D gene: .
J gene: TRBJ1-5
V gene: TRBV19
clone size: .
CDR3 DNA: TGTGCCAGTAGTATTCGGGCAGAGGGATGGGCGAGGGGCATCAGCAATCAGCCCCAGCATTTT
CDR3 protein: CASSIRAEGWARGISNQPQHF

D gene: .
J gene: TRBJ1-2
V gene: TRBV6-5
clone size: few
CDR3 DNA: TGTGCCAGCAGCCCCGGGGTGAGGACCAAGGGCTACACCTTC
CDR3 protein: CASSPGVRTKGYTF

D gene: .
J gene: TRBJ2-1
V gene: TRBV6-5
clone size: .
CDR3 DNA: TGTGCCAGCAGGCCCAGGAGTAAGTCCTACAATGAGCAGTTCTTC
CDR3 protein: CASRPRSKSYNEQFF

D gene: .
J gene: TRBJ1-2
V gene: TRBV27
clone size: .
CDR3 DNA: TGTGCCAGCAGTTTAGCAGGGTCCTATGGCTACACCTTC
CDR3 protein: CASSLAGSYGYTF

D gene: .
J gene: TRBJ2-7
V gene: TRBV10-2
clone size: .
CDR3 DNA: TGCGCCAGCAGTGAGCGGGTAACCTACGAGCAGTACTTC
CDR3 protein: CASSERVTYEQYF

D gene: TRBD1
J gene: TRBJ1-2
V gene: TRBV7-9
clone size: .
CDR3 DNA: TGTGCCAGCACGACTACTTTCCGGGACAGGGGGTATGGCTACACCTTC
CDR3 protein: CASTTTFRDRGYGYTF

D gene: TRBD2
J gene: TRBJ2-7
V gene: TRBV9
clone size: .
CDR3 DNA: TGTGCCAGCAGCGGAAGCGGGAGGCTCGACGAGCAGTACTTC
CDR3 protein: CASSGSGRLDEQYF

D gene: .
J gene: TRBJ2-3
V gene: TRBV5-4
clone size: once
CDR3 DNA: TGTGCCAGCAGCTTGACCTTGGGCCTCACAGATACGCAGTATTTT
CDR3 protein: CASSLTLGLTDTQYF

D gene: .
J gene: TRBJ2-2
V gene: TRBV27
clone size: .
CDR3 DNA: TGTGCCAGCAGTTTATTTAGGGGGGAGCTGTTTTTT
CDR3 protein: CASSLFRGELFF

D gene: .
J gene: TRBJ2-7
V gene: TRBV6-6
clone size: .
CDR3 DNA: TGTGCCAGCAGACCTTCCCTATACGAGCAGTACTTC
CDR3 protein: CASRPSLYEQYF

D gene: .
J gene: TRBJ2-3
V gene: TRBV2
clone size: .
CDR3 DNA: TGTGCCAGCAGAAGAGGGGCCACAGATACGCAGTATTTT
CDR3 protein: CASRRGATDTQYF

D gene: .
J gene: TRBJ2-7
V gene: TRBV5-6
clone size: .
CDR3 DNA: TGTGCCAGCAGCTTGGATGCGGACGGTTACTACGAGCAGTACTTC
CDR3 protein: CASSLDADGYYEQYF

D gene: .
J gene: TRBJ2-7
V gene: TRBV5-5
clone size: .
CDR3 DNA: TGTGCCAGCAGCCCTGGGTCAATCCGGAATAGCTCCTACGAGCAGTACTTC
CDR3 protein: CASSPGSIRNSSYEQYF

D gene: .
J gene: TRBJ2-7
V gene: TRBV29-1
clone size: .
CDR3 DNA: TGCAGCGTTGAAGATTGGCTCGAGGGGGCCTACGAGCAGTACTTC
CDR3 protein: CSVEDWLEGAYEQYF

D gene: TRBD2
J gene: TRBJ2-7
V gene: TRBV27
clone size: .
CDR3 DNA: TGTGCCAGCAGTTTATGGGCTAGCGGGACCTACGAGCAGTACTTC
CDR3 protein: CASSLWASGTYEQYF

D gene: TRBD1
J gene: TRBJ2-5
V gene: TRBV29-1
clone size: .
CDR3 DNA: TGCAGCGTTGTAGGGGGACAGCAAGAGACCCAGTACTTC
CDR3 protein: CSVVGGQQETQYF

D gene: .
J gene: TRBJ1-5
V gene: TRBV28
clone size: few
CDR3 DNA: TGTGCCAGCAGTTTATACAGGTCCAAGCATTTT
CDR3 protein: CASSLYRSKHF

D gene: .
J gene: TRBJ1-1
V gene: TRBV28
clone size: .
CDR3 DNA: TGTGCCAGCAGTTTTTTTCGGACAGTAGCCGCTTTCTTT
CDR3 protein: CASSFFRTVAAFF

D gene: TRBD1
J gene: TRBJ1-5
V gene: TRBV28
clone size: .
CDR3 DNA: TGTGCCAGCAGTTCCCCTCGTCGGACAGGGGGGAATCAGCCCCAGCATTTT
CDR3 protein: CASSSPRRTGGNQPQHF

D gene: .
J gene: TRBJ2-3
V gene: TRBV29-1
clone size: .
CDR3 DNA: TGCAGCGTTGAATTCGGGAATCCCACAGATACGCAGTATTTT
CDR3 protein: CSVEFGNPTDTQYF

D gene: TRBD2
J gene: TRBJ2-1
V gene: TRBV29-1
clone size: .
CDR3 DNA: TGCAGCATCGAGGGCGGGAGCTCCTACAATGAGCAGTTCTTC
CDR3 protein: CSIEGGSSYNEQFF

D gene: TRBD2
J gene: TRBJ2-7
V gene: TRBV6-6
clone size: few
CDR3 DNA: TGTGCCAGCAGTTACTCCACTAGCGGGATCTACGAGCAGTACTTC
CDR3 protein: CASSYSTSGIYEQYF

D gene: .
J gene: TRBJ2-5
V gene: TRBV7-9
clone size: .
CDR3 DNA: TGTGCCAGCAGCCCTCTCCAGACGCCCCAAGAGACCCAGTACTTC
CDR3 protein: CASSPLQTPQETQYF

D gene: TRBD1
J gene: TRBJ2-5
V gene: TRBV27
clone size: .
CDR3 DNA: TGTGCCAGCAGTTTATTCGCGACAGGGCCGTACCAAGAGACCCAGTACTTC
CDR3 protein: CASSLFATGPYQETQYF

D gene: TRBD2
J gene: TRBJ2-1
V gene: TRBV7-9
clone size: once
CDR3 DNA: TGTGCCAGCAGCTTAAGGGGGCTAGCGGGGCAAAGCTCCTACAATGAGCAGTTCTTC
CDR3 protein: CASSLRGLAGQSSYNEQFF

D gene: TRBD2
J gene: TRBJ2-3
V gene: TRBV7-9
clone size: .
CDR3 DNA: TGTGCCAGCAGCCCGCGGGAGGGCAGTGAAACAGATACGCAGTATTTT
CDR3 protein: CASSPREGSETDTQYF

D gene: .
J gene: TRBJ2-7
V gene: TRBV6-1
clone size: .
CDR3 DNA: TGTGCCACCTCATCTCGCCCAATCCCTAACTACGAGCAGTACTTC
CDR3 protein: CATSSRPIPNYEQYF

D gene: TRBD2
J gene: TRBJ2-7
V gene: TRBV19
clone size: .
CDR3 DNA: TGTGCCAGTAGGCTAGCGGGCGACCACGAGCAGTACTTC
CDR3 protein: CASRLAGDHEQYF

D gene: TRBD2
J gene: TRBJ2-7
V gene: TRBV4-3
clone size: .
CDR3 DNA: TGCGCCAGCAGCCAAGAAGGTGGAGTGGTAGCGGGATCAAATTCCTCCTCCTACGAGCAGTACTTC
CDR3 protein: CASSQEGGVVAGSNSSSYEQYF

D gene: .
J gene: TRBJ1-1
V gene: TRBV6-6
clone size: .
CDR3 DNA: TGTGCCAGCAGTCCCCTCGGTGAGGGGCCGAACACTGAAGCTTTCTTT
CDR3 protein: CASSPLGEGPNTEAFF

D gene: TRBD1
J gene: TRBJ2-7
V gene: TRBV6-5
clone size: once
CDR3 DNA: TGTGCCAGCAGTACCCGACAGGGGGGGTCCTACGAGCAGTACTTC
CDR3 protein: CASSTRQGGSYEQYF

D gene: TRBD2
J gene: TRBJ2-4
V gene: TRBV19
clone size: .
CDR3 DNA: TGTGCCAGTAGTATAGGGATAGCGGGAGGCCCCCGTGGCAAAAACATTCAGTACTTC
CDR3 protein: CASSIGIAGGPRGKNIQYF

D gene: .
J gene: TRBJ2-1
V gene: TRBV4-3
clone size: .
CDR3 DNA: TGCGCCAGCAGCCAAGACGACAGTCACAATGAGCAGTTCTTC
CDR3 protein: CASSQDDSHNEQFF

D gene: .
J gene: TRBJ1-4
V gene: TRBV28
clone size: .
CDR3 DNA: TGTGCCAGCAGTCTGTACTCCTCGGTAATTGACCCCGAGAGGAAACTGTTTTTT
CDR3 protein: CASSLYSSVIDPERKLFF

D gene: .
J gene: TRBJ2-7
V gene: TRBV11-2
clone size: .
CDR3 DNA: TGTGCCAGCAGCCCCGGCCACGAGCAGTACTTC
CDR3 protein: CASSPGHEQYF

D gene: .
J gene: TRBJ1-1
V gene: TRBV6-1
clone size: .
CDR3 DNA: TGTGCCAGCAGTGAATTACTTATTTCCCCGAATGTTGAAGCTTTCTTT
CDR3 protein: CASSELLISPNVEAFF

D gene: .
J gene: TRBJ2-2
V gene: TRBV27
clone size: .
CDR3 DNA: TGTGCCAGCAGTTTAGTAGGGACCGGGGAGCTGTTTTTT
CDR3 protein: CASSLVGTGELFF

D gene: .
J gene: TRBJ2-1
V gene: TRBV14
clone size: .
CDR3 DNA: TGTGCCAGCAGCCGGAATAGCGGAGGGGGGTCCTACAATGAGCAGTTCTTC
CDR3 protein: CASSRNSGGGSYNEQFF

D gene: TRBD1
J gene: TRBJ1-1
V gene: TRBV6-5
clone size: .
CDR3 DNA: TGTGCCAGCAGGCCGACTACAGGGGGTAATACTGAAGCTTTCTTT
CDR3 protein: CASRPTTGGNTEAFF